What follows describes a single T cell receptor (beta chain). The junction does not match germline at one end; this may be a read error. This CDR3 region has 15 residues. Germline V gene lookup returns CDR1 SGHTA and CDR2 FQGTGA. In TCRdb, the 5' RACE reads were re-called with MiXCR into one record per CDR3 protein. The data show 8,000 to 9,500 distinct CDR3 sequences, about a sixth seen once. Memory CD4+ T cells were sorted as CD4+CD45RO+CD25- cells. The receptor's source is a female donor with breast cancer. The sequenced sample was memory CD4+ T cells sorted from blood. As for subset: memory CD4+ T cells, CD4+CD45RO+CD25-. The chain joins TRBV7-3 to TRBJ2-1; 8 bases are shared with TRBD2. In DNA form, the CDR3 reads TGTGCCAGCAGCCCGCGAGCGGGAGCCTACAATGTGCAGTTCTTC. It codes for CASSPRAGAYNVQFF.